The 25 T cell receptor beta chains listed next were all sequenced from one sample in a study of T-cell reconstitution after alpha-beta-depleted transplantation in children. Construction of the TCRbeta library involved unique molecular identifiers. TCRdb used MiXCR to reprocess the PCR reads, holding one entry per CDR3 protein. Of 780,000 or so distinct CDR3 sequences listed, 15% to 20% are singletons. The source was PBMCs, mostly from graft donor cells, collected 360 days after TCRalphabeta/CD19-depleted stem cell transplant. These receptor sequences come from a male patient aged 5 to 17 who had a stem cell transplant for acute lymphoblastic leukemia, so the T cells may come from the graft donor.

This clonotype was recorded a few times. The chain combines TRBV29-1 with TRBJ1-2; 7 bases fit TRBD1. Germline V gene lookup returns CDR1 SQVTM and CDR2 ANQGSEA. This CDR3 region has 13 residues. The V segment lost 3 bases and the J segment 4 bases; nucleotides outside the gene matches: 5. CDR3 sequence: CSVERTGLYGYTF. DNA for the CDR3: TGCAGCGTTGAGAGGACAGGACTCTATGGCTACACCTTC.

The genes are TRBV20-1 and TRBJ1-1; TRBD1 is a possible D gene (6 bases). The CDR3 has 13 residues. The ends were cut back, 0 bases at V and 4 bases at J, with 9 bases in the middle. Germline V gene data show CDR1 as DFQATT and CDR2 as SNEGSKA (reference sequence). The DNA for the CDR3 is TGCAGTGCTAGAGATCGGACAGTCACTGAAGCTTTCTTT. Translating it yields CSARDRTVTEAFF.

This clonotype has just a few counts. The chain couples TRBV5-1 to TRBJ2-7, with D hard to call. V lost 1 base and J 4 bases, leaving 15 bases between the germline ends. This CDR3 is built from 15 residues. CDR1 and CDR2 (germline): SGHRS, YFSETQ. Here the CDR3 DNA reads TGCGCCAGCAGCTTGCGGCAGGATAAGACTTACGAGCAGTACTTC. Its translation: CASSLRQDKTYEQYF.

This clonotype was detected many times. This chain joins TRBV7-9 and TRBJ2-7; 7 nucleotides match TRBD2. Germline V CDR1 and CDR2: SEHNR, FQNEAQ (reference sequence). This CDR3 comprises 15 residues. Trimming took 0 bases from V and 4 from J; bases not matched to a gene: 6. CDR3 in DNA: TGTGCCAGCAGCTTAGCGACTAGCAGATTATACGAGCAGTACTTC. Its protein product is CASSLATSRLYEQYF.

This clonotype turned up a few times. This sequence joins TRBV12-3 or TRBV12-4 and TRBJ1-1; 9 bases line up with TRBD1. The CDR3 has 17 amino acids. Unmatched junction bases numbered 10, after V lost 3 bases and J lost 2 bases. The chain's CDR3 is CASSFTKGTGTNTEAFF. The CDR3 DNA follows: TGTGCCAGCAGTTTTACGAAGGGGACAGGGACAAACACTGAAGCTTTCTTT.

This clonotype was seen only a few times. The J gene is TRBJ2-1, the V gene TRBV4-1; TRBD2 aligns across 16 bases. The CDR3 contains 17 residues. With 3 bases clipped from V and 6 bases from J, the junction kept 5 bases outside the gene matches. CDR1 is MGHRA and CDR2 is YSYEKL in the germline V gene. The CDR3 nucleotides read TGCGCCAGCAGCCAGCCGGGACTAGCGGGAGGGTTCAATGAGCAGTTCTTC. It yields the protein CASSQPGLAGGFNEQFF.

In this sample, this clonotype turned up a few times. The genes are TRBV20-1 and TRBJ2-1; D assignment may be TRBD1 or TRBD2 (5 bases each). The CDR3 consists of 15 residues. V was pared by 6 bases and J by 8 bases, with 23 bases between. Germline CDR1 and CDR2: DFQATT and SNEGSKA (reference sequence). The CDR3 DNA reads TGCAGTGCCCCCACTAGGGGTCAAATCAGGCATGAGCAGTTCTTC. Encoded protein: CSAPTRGQIRHEQFF.

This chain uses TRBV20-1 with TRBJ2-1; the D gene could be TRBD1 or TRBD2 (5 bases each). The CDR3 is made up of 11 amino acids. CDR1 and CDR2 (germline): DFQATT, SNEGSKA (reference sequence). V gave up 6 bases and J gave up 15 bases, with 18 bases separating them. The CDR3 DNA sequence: TGCAGTGCGGGGGTGGGCCGGAAGGGGTTCTTC. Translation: CSAGVGRKGFF.

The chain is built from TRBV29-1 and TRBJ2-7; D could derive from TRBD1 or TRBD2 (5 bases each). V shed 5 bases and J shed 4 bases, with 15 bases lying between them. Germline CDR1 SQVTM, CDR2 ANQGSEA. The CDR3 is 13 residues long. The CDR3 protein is CSVRDPGLYEQYF. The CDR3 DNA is TGCAGCGTTAGGGACCCCGGGTTATACGAGCAGTACTTC.

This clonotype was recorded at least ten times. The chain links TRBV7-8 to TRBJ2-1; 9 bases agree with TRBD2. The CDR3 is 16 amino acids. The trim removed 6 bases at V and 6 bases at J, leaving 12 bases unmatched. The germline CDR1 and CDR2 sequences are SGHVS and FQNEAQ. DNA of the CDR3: TGTGCCAGCAGGCCCCGGCGGGAGGGCCTAGCCAATGAGCAGTTCTTC. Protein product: CASRPRREGLANEQFF. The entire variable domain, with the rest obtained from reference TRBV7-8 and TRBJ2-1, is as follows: GAGVSQSPRYKVAKRGQDVALRCDPISGHVSLFWYQQALGQGPEFLTYFQNEAQLDKSGLPSDRFFAERPEGSVSTLKIQRTQQEDSAVYLCASRPRREGLANEQFFGPGTRLTVL.

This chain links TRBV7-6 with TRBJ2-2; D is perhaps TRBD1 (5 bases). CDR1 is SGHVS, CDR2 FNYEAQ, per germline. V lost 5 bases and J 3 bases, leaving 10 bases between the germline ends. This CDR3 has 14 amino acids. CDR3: CASSEQGYTGELFF. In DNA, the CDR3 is TGTGCCAGCAGCGAGCAGGGTTACACCGGGGAGCTGTTTTTT.

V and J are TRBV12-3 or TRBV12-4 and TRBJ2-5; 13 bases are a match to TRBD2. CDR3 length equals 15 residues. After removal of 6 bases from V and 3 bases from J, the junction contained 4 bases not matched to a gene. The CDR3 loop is CASRGLAGVEETQYF. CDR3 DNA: TGTGCCAGCAGAGGACTAGCGGGAGTGGAAGAGACCCAGTACTTC.

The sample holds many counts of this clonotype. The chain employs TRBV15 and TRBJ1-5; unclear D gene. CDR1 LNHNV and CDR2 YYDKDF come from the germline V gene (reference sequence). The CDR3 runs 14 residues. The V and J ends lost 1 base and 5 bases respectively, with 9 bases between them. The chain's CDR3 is CATSRASGYQPQHF. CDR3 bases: TGTGCCACCAGCAGAGCTAGCGGGTATCAGCCCCAGCATTTT. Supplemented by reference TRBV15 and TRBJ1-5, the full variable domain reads DAMVIQNPRYQVTQFGKPVTLSCSQTLNHNVMYWYQQKSSQAPKLLFHYYDKDFNNEADTPDNFQSRRPNTSFCFLDIRSPGLGDTAMYLCATSRASGYQPQHFGDGTRLSIL.

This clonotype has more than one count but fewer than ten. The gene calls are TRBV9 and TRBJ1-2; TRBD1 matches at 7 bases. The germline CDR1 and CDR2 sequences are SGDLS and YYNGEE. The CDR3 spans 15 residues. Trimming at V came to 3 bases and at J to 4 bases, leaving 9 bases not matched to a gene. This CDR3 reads CASSARARGSYGYTF. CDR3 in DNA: TGTGCCAGCAGCGCCCGGGCCAGGGGGAGCTATGGCTACACCTTC.

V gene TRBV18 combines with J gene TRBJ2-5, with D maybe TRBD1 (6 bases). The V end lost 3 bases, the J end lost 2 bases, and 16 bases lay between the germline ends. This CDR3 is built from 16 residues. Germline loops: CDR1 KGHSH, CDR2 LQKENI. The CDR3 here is CASSPLTGTHQETQYF. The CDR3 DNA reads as TGTGCCAGCTCACCGCTAACCGGGACACATCAAGAGACCCAGTACTTC.

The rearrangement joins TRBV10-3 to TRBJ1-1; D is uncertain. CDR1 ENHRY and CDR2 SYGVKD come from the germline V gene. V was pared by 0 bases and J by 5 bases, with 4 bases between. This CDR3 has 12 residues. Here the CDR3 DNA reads TGTGCCATCAGTGAGTCGGCAACTGAAGCTTTCTTT. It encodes CAISESATEAFF.

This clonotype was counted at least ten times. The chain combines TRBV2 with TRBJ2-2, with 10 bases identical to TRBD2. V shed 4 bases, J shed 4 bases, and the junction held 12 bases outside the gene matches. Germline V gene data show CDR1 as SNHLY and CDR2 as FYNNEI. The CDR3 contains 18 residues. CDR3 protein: CASSALWLAGVPTGELFF. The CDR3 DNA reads TGTGCCAGCAGTGCTCTTTGGCTAGCGGGAGTCCCCACCGGGGAGCTGTTTTTT.

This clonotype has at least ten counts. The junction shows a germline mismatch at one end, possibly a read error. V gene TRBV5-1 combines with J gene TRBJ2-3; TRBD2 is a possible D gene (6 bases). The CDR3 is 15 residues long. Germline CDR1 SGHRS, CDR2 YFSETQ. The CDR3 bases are TGCGCCAGCAGGTTGGAGGGACTTTTCACAGATACGCAGTATTTT. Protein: CASRLEGLFTDTQYF. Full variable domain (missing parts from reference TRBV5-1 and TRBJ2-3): KAGVTQTPRYLIKTRGQQVTLSCSPISGHRSVSWYQQTPGQGLQFLFEYFSETQRNKGNFPGRFSGRQFSNSRSEMNVSTLELGDSALYLCASRLEGLFTDTQYFGPGTRLTVL.

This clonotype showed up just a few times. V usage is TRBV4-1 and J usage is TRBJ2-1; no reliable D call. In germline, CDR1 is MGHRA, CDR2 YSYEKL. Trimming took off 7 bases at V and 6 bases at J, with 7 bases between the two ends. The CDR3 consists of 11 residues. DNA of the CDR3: TGCGCCAGCATGGAGTCCAATGAGCAGTTCTTC. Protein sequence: CASMESNEQFF.

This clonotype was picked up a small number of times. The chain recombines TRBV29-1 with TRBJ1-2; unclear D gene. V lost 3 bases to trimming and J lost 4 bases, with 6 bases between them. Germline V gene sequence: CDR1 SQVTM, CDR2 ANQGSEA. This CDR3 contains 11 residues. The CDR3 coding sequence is TGCAGCGTTGACCGGATCTATGGCTACACCTTC. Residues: CSVDRIYGYTF.

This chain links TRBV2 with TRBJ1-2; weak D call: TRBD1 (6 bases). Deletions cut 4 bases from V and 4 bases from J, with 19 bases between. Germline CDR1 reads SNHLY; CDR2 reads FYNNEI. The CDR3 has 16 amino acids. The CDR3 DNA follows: TGTGCCAGCAGTGTGGGACACACAGCGGGGGGCTATGGCTACACCTTC. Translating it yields CASSVGHTAGGYGYTF.

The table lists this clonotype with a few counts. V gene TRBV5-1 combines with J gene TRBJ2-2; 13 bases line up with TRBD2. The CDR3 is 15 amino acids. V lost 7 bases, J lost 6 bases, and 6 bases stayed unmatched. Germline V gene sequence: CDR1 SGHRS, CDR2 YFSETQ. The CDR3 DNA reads TGCGCCAGCGCGGGACTAGCGGGATCGGCCGGGGAGCTGTTTTTT. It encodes CASAGLAGSAGELFF.

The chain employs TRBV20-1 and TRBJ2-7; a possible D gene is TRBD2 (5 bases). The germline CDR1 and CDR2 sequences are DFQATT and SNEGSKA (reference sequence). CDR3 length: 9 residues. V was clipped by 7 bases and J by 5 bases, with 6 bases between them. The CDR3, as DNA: TGCAGTGACGGGGACGAGCAGTACTTC. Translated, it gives CSDGDEQYF.

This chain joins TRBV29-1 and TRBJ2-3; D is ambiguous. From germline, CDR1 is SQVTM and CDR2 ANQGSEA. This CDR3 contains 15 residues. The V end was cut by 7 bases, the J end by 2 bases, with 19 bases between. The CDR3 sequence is CSAPSESTYTDTQYF. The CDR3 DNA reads TGCAGCGCCCCTTCCGAGAGTACTTACACAGATACGCAGTATTTT.

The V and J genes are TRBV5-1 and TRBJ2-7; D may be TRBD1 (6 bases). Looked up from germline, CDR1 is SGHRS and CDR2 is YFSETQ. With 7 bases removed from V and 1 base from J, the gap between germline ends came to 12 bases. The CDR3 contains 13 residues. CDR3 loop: CASADRRSYEQYF. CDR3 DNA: TGCGCCAGCGCCGACAGGAGATCCTACGAGCAGTACTTC. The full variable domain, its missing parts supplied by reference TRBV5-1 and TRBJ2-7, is KAGVTQTPRYLIKTRGQQVTLSCSPISGHRSVSWYQQTPGQGLQFLFEYFSETQRNKGNFPGRFSGRQFSNSRSEMNVSTLELGDSALYLCASADRRSYEQYFGPGTRLTVT.